This T cell receptor beta chain originates from a study of identical twins. MiXCR, applied by TCRdb to the 5' RACE reads, yields one record per CDR3 protein. The repertoire consists of 700,000 or so distinct CDR3 sequences, with over 8.5% occurring once and the leading ten covering approximately 0.96%. This CDR3 spans 14 amino acids. V lost 7 bases and J lost 4; bases outside the gene matches: 9. The germline CDR1 and CDR2 sequences are SEHNR and FQNEAQ (reference sequence). These data were also reused for a study on yellow fever vaccine responses in identical twins.

The chain joins TRBV7-9 to TRBJ2-7; 8 bases map to TRBD1. This TCR was recovered from a woman under 30 in good health. The sample was PBMCs. The CDR3 loop reads CASTIGTGGYEQYF. CDR3 nucleotide sequence: TGTGCCAGCACTATTGGGACAGGAGGATACGAGCAGTACTTC.